This T cell receptor (beta chain) derives from a study of beta chain features in type 1 diabetes. Isolated RNA was reverse transcribed in full, so expressed TCRB transcripts were sequenced. TCRdb's table, derived via immunoSEQ multiplex PCR, lists solely in-frame clones and lacks some. The sample holds hundreds of thousands of clones; 15% to 18% are singletons and the top ten take 0.07% to 0.095%. Study-level findings and limits: cDNA sequencing could over-represent cells with high TCR expression. In these data, an HLA type influence on TCRB rearrangement remained unresolved. Researchers report that Type 1 diabetes patients had moderately but significantly shorter TCRB CDR3s across all four CD4+ subsets.

This clone was counted a few times. Its antigen is not identified. The CDR3 runs 14 residues. The germline V gene encodes CDR1 LNHDA and CDR2 SQIVND (reference sequence). V trimming: 7 bases; J trimming: 3 bases; junction bases outside the gene matches: 6. This sequence originates from a man between 18 and 29 years old in good health. This rearrangement joins TRBV19 to TRBJ1-2, with TRBD1 matching 9 bases. Sequenced sample: naive CD4+ T cells from blood. CDR3 region: CASTRTGDHYGYTF. The CDR3 nucleotides read TGTGCCAGTACCAGGACAGGGGACCACTATGGCTACACCTTC.